Given below is one TCR beta chain in context. Germline V gives CDR1 SGHKS, CDR2 YYEKEE (reference sequence). CDR3 length equals 17 residues. Template switching added UMIs carrying a 6-nucleotide sample barcode. TCRdb reprocessed the 5' RACE reads and keeps a single row for each CDR3 protein, giving no DNA. The sample has some 450,000 distinct CDR3 sequences. This specimen belongs to a study of monozygotic twins with inflammatory bowel disease. Investigators extracted total RNA from whole blood and did not sort T cells. This rearrangement joins TRBV5-5 to TRBJ2-6; the D gene TCRdb calls, TRBD1, cannot be checked with no DNA. Sample: blood. The sequence was obtained from a human donor with ulcerative colitis or Crohn's disease, or a healthy co-twin of an affected twin (not recorded which). The CDR3 is CASSLGTPSSGANVLTF.